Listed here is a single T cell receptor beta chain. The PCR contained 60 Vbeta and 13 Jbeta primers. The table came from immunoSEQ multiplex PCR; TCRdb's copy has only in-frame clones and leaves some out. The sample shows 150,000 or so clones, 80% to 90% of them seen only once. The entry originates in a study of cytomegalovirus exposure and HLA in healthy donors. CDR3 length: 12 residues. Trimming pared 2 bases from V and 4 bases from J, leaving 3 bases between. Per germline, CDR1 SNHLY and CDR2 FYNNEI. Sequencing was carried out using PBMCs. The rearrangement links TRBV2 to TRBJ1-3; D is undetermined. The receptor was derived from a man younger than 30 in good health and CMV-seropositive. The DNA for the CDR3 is TGTGCCAGCAGTGAACAGGGAAACACCATATATTTT. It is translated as CASSEQGNTIYF.